The 26 T cell receptor beta chains presented below share a single source sample, sequenced in a study of CD8 T cells in Susac syndrome (dated by TCRdb to the late 2010s). Libraries were built with the immunoSEQ multiplex PCR assay. RNA was extracted with the RNeasy kit and roughly 0.45 to 1 ug was reverse transcribed using random hexamers. The public reads were reprocessed in TCRdb via fastp at Q25 and MiXCR, keeping in-frame beta chains. All rows with the same CDR3 protein become a single entry with the most common DNA and genes. The sample table shows roughly 130,000 distinct CDR3 sequences, and approximately 94% are seen once. The biggest ten clones account for 0.1% to 0.15% of the sample. Sequencing was performed on CD4+ T cells from PBMCs. These receptors were obtained from a human donor with multiple sclerosis.

The gene calls are TRBV20-1 and TRBJ2-1; TRBD2 aligns across 7 bases. This CDR3 is built from 17 residues. Germline V gene data show CDR1 as DFQATT and CDR2 as SNEGSKA (reference sequence). After removal of 3 bases from V and 2 bases from J, the junction contained 13 bases not matched to a gene. The CDR3 sequence is CSARGGTRKGPYNEQFF. The CDR3 bases are TGCAGTGCTAGGGGGGGGACCCGCAAGGGACCCTACAATGAGCAGTTCTTC.

V usage is TRBV5-1 and J usage is TRBJ1-1; 9 positions match TRBD1. CDR1 and CDR2 from the germline V gene are SGHRS and YFSETQ. Trimming removed 8 bases from V and 3 bases from J; junction bases left unmatched: 17. CDR3 length equals 17 residues. CDR3 amino acids: CASKSGQGVGIDTEAFF. CDR3 nucleotide sequence: TGCGCCAGTAAATCGGGACAGGGCGTCGGTATCGACACTGAAGCTTTCTTT.

The J gene is TRBJ1-1, the V gene TRBV7-9; no reliable D call. The germline CDR1 and CDR2 sequences are SEHNR and FQNEAQ (reference sequence). This CDR3 is 13 amino acids long. The V gene lost 2 bases and the J gene lost 1 base, with 5 bases spanning the gap. The CDR3 sequence: CASSLWENTEAFF. The DNA for the CDR3 is TGTGCCAGCAGCTTATGGGAGAACACTGAAGCTTTCTTT.

The J gene is TRBJ1-4, the V gene TRBV4-1; D is unclear. The CDR3 covers 15 residues. CDR1 is MGHRA, CDR2 YSYEKL, per germline. Between the trimmed V and J ends, which lost 0 bases and 0 bases, there was a span of 5 bases. The CDR3 loop reads CASSQEVATNEKLFF. The CDR3 DNA sequence: TGCGCCAGCAGCCAAGAGGTTGCAACTAATGAAAAACTGTTTTTT.

The chain uses TRBV13 and TRBJ2-1, with 9 bases identical to TRBD2. The length of the CDR3 is 16 residues. The germline gives CDR1 PRHDT, CDR2 FYEKMQ (reference sequence). With V trimmed by 2 bases and J by 3 bases, 5 bases remained unmatched. CDR3 residues: CASSLYLAGYYNEQFF. CDR3 DNA: TGTGCCAGCAGCTTATATCTAGCGGGATACTACAATGAGCAGTTCTTC.

This chain uses TRBV5-1 with TRBJ2-5, with TRBD2 matching 12 bases. Per the germline V gene, CDR1 is SGHRS and CDR2 is YFSETQ. The trim removed 4 bases at V and 4 bases at J, leaving 8 bases unmatched. This CDR3 is built from 16 residues. The CDR3 here is CASSETSGSIGETQYF. Written as DNA, the CDR3 is TGCGCCAGCAGCGAGACTAGCGGGAGTATAGGAGAGACCCAGTACTTC.

The chain combines TRBV18 with TRBJ2-7, with 7 positions matching TRBD2. This CDR3 is built from 14 residues. Germline-derived CDR1 and CDR2 are KGHSH and LQKENI. V lost 3 bases to trimming and J lost 4 bases; unmatched junction nucleotides: 6. Here the CDR3 DNA reads TGTGCCAGCTCACCCCCGAGCGGGGTATACGAGCAGTACTTC. This sequence encodes CASSPPSGVYEQYF.

The gene calls are TRBV30 and TRBJ1-1; no clear D gene. CDR3 length: 13 residues. The V and J ends lost 2 bases and 2 bases respectively, with 9 bases between them. In germline, CDR1 is GTSNPN, CDR2 SVGIG (reference sequence). The CDR3 reads CAWSRPENTEAFF. The CDR3 DNA reads TGTGCCTGGAGTCGTCCCGAAAACACTGAAGCTTTCTTT.

The rearrangement joins TRBV30 to TRBJ1-5; D unresolved. Per germline, CDR1 GTSNPN and CDR2 SVGIG (reference sequence). This CDR3 is 13 amino acids long. V dropped 5 bases and J dropped 0 bases, with 8 bases sitting between them. The CDR3 loop is CAWEEGSNQPQHF. As DNA, the CDR3 is TGTGCCTGGGAAGAGGGTAGCAATCAGCCCCAGCATTTT.

The V call is TRBV5-4, the J call TRBJ2-1, with D possibly called TRBD1 or TRBD2 (5 bases each). V was trimmed by 1 base and J by 12 bases, leaving 17 bases between them. Germline V gene sequence: CDR1 SGHNT, CDR2 YYREEE (reference sequence). CDR3 size: 14 residues. CDR3 in DNA: TGTGCCAGCAGCTTGTTGCTAGGGGAGACTGGGCAGTTCTTC. Translation: CASSLLLGETGQFF.

This sequence joins TRBV11-3 and TRBJ2-5, with a possible D match to TRBD1 (6 bases). There are 15 residues in the CDR3. V gave up 5 bases and J gave up 3 bases, with 16 bases separating them. CDR1 and CDR2 (germline): SGHNT, YENEEA. The DNA for the CDR3 is TGTGCCAGCAGCCCCACACCTCGGACAGAAGAGACCCAGTACTTC. Its translation is CASSPTPRTEETQYF.

Written as DNA, the CDR3 is TGTGCCACCAGCAGAGGAGCCCTCTACGAGCAGTACTTC. The encoded protein is CATSRGALYEQYF. The rearrangement links TRBV15 to TRBJ2-7; D is uncertain. This CDR3 is built from 13 residues. The V end was cut by 1 base, the J end by 3 bases, with 7 bases between. Germline CDR1 reads LNHNV; CDR2 reads YYDKDF (reference sequence). Combining the CDR3 with reference TRBV15 and TRBJ2-7 gives the whole variable domain DAMVIQNPRYQVTQFGKPVTLSCSQTLNHNVMYWYQQKSSQAPKLLFHYYDKDFNNEADTPDNFQSRRPNTSFCFLDIRSPGLGDTAMYLCATSRGALYEQYFGPGTRLTVT.

The J gene is TRBJ1-1, the V gene TRBV29-1; D is uncertain. Germline CDR1 is SQVTM and CDR2 is ANQGSEA. The CDR3 contains 11 residues. The V end lost 8 bases, the J end lost 6 bases, and 13 bases lay between the germline ends. CDR3 loop: CSSVTGPEAFF. CDR3 sequence (DNA): TGCAGCTCGGTGACTGGGCCTGAAGCTTTCTTT. The entire variable domain, with the rest obtained from reference TRBV29-1 and TRBJ1-1, is as follows: SAVISQKPSRDICQRGTSLTIQCQVDSQVTMMFWYRQQPGQSLTLIATANQGSEATYESGFVIDKFPISRPNLTFSTLTVSNMSPEDSSIYLCSSVTGPEAFFGQGTRLTVV.

The chain uses TRBV20-1 and TRBJ2-7, with D tentatively TRBD1 (5 bases). This CDR3 region has 14 residues. Trimming removed 0 bases from V and 0 bases from J, with 9 bases in between. Germline V gives CDR1 DFQATT, CDR2 SNEGSKA (reference sequence). The CDR3 DNA is TGCAGTGCTAGAGATCAGGGCGTCTCCTACGAGCAGTACTTC. Translated, it gives CSARDQGVSYEQYF.

This clonotype has only one observation. The rearrangement uses TRBV6-6 and TRBJ1-4; tentatively, D is TRBD1 (6 bases). This CDR3 has 13 residues. The V gene's germline CDR1 is MNHNY and CDR2 SVGAGI (reference sequence). Trimming removed 7 bases at V and 6 bases at J, with 12 bases between. The CDR3: CASNRQVDEKLFF. CDR3 DNA sequence: TGTGCCAGCAATCGACAGGTAGATGAAAAACTGTTTTTT.

The count of this clonotype is one. The chain joins TRBV6-2 or TRBV6-3 to TRBJ1-2; 7 bases line up with TRBD1. With V trimmed by 2 bases and J by 5 bases, 2 bases remained unmatched. The germline V gene has CDR1 MNHEY and CDR2 SVGEGT. The CDR3 loop spans 13 amino acids. CDR3 nucleotides: TGTGCCAGCAGTTACGAGGGACAGTATGGCTACACCTTC. Translated: CASSYEGQYGYTF.

J is TRBJ2-7 and V is TRBV7-9; 8 nucleotides line up with TRBD1. CDR1 is SEHNR, CDR2 FQNEAQ, per germline (reference sequence). CDR3 length equals 15 residues. Germline trimming cut 1 base from V and 3 bases from J; bases unmatched to any gene: 5. CDR3 sequence reads: CASSLGQGAVYEQYF. CDR3 nucleotides: TGTGCCAGCAGCTTAGGGCAGGGGGCGGTCTACGAGCAGTACTTC.

The chain carries TRBV9 and TRBJ2-5; 7 positions match TRBD2. This CDR3 has 16 residues. In germline, CDR1 is SGDLS, CDR2 YYNGEE. Unmatched junction bases numbered 8, after V lost 0 bases and J lost 3 bases. The CDR3 sequence is CASSVGGGPGKETQYF. In nucleotides, the CDR3 is TGTGCCAGCAGCGTAGGGGGAGGGCCAGGGAAAGAGACCCAGTACTTC. The whole variable domain, remainder taken from reference TRBV9 and TRBJ2-5, is DSGVTQTPKHLITATGQRVTLRCSPRSGDLSVYWYQQSLDQGLQFLIQYYNGEERAKGNILERFSAQQFPDLHSELNLSSLELGDSALYFCASSVGGGPGKETQYFGPGTRLLVL.

This rearrangement joins TRBV19 to TRBJ1-4; D call uncertain. CDR1 and CDR2 from the germline V gene are LNHDA and SQIVND (reference sequence). The CDR3 sequence is 11 residues long. V dropped 11 bases and J dropped 7 bases, with 11 bases sitting between them. As DNA, the CDR3 is TGTGCCTCCCGGGTGGGTGAAAAACTGTTTTTT. Translating it yields CASRVGEKLFF.

The chain employs TRBV6-5 and TRBJ2-2; 7 nucleotides align to TRBD1. Germline-derived CDR1 and CDR2 are MNHEY and SVGAGI. V shed 5 bases and J 0 bases; nucleotides not matched to a gene: 3. This CDR3 is 15 amino acids long. The CDR3 protein is CASSNQGANTGELFF. The CDR3 DNA follows: TGTGCCAGCAGTAACCAGGGGGCGAACACCGGGGAGCTGTTTTTT.

This clonotype was detected only a few times. The chain employs TRBV30 and TRBJ2-7; TRBD1 is a possible D gene (6 bases). V was trimmed by 3 bases and J by 6 bases, leaving 12 bases between them. Germline assignment: CDR1 GTSNPN and CDR2 SVGIG (reference sequence). The CDR3 totals 12 residues. The CDR3 DNA follows: TGTGCCTGGAGCCGGAGCAGGGGCGAGCAGTACTTC. Encoded protein: CAWSRSRGEQYF.

V and J are TRBV5-6 and TRBJ1-1; D unclear. CDR1 and CDR2 from the germline V gene are SGHDT and YYEEEE. The CDR3 is 16 amino acids. With 4 bases removed from V and 0 bases from J, the gap between germline ends came to 16 bases. The DNA of the CDR3 is TGTGCCAGCAGCCCGTTCCACTCGATCATGAACACTGAAGCTTTCTTT. Translation gives CASSPFHSIMNTEAFF.

This chain joins TRBV27 and TRBJ1-1; D gene uncertain. The germline CDR1 and CDR2 sequences are MNHEY and SMNVEV (reference sequence). The CDR3 consists of 13 residues. The V gene lost 6 bases and the J gene lost 4 bases, with 12 bases spanning the gap. For the CDR3, the DNA is TGTGCCAGCAGGTCTTTGGGTGGCACTGAAGCTTTCTTT. Translated: CASRSLGGTEAFF.

The chain uses TRBV14 and TRBJ1-4; 7 nucleotides agree with TRBD1. Germline V gene data show CDR1 as SGHDN and CDR2 as FVKESK. V lost 2 bases to trimming and J lost 11 bases; unmatched junction nucleotides: 5. This CDR3 region has 13 residues. CDR3 region: CASSQPTGRKLFF. CDR3 nucleotide sequence: TGTGCCAGCAGCCAACCGACAGGGAGGAAACTGTTTTTT.

This chain uses TRBV3-1 with TRBJ2-5; 12 nucleotides align to TRBD2. The CDR3 runs 16 residues. V was pared by 3 bases and J by 5 bases, with 7 bases of the junction left unmatched. Germline V gene lookup returns CDR1 LGHDT and CDR2 YNNKEL (reference sequence). Here the CDR3 reads CASSQTLAGGLETQYF. The CDR3, as DNA: TGTGCCAGCAGCCAGACACTAGCGGGGGGCTTGGAGACCCAGTACTTC.

The CDR3 spells CAWSVAGANVLTF. CDR3 DNA sequence: TGTGCCTGGAGTGTGGCTGGGGCCAACGTCCTGACTTTC. V is TRBV30 and J is TRBJ2-6; no clear D. Per the germline V gene, CDR1 is GTSNPN and CDR2 is SVGIG (reference sequence). V dropped 0 bases and J dropped 2 bases, with 2 bases sitting between them. The CDR3 runs to 13 residues.